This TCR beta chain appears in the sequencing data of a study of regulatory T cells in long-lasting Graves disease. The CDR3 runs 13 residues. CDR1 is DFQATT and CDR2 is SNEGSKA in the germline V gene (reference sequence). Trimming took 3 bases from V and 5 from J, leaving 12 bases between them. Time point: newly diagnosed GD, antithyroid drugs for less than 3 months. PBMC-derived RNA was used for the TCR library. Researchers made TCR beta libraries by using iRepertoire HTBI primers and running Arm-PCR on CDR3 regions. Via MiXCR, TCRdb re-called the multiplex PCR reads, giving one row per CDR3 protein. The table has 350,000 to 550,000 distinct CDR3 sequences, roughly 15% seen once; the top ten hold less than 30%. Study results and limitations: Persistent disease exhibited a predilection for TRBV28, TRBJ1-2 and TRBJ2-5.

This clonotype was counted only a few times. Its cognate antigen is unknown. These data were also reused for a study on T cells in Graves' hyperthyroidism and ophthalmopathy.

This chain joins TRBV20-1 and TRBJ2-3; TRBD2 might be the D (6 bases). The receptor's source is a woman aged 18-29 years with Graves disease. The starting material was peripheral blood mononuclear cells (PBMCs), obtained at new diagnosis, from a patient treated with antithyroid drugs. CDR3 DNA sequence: TGCAGTGCTAGTTCCGGACTACAAGATACGCAGTATTTT. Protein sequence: CSASSGLQDTQYF.